This T cell receptor (beta chain) was captured by sequencing in a study of T cell responses to AZD1222 COVID-19 vaccine. On this clone: Its antigen remains unidentified.

The study's findings and limits: Increases in Spike-specific TCR breadth and depth were seen after two AZD1222 doses. Mapped onto spike, vaccine-associated CD4 TCRs spanned it and were dominant at 160-218 and 743-854. Close to half of all spike-specific TCRs reportedly target regions of the variants that are unmutated.

Data came from immunoSEQ multiplex PCR; TCRdb stores just in-frame clones and leaves some out. The sample has over 120,000 clones; roughly 90% are singletons. The CDR3 runs 14 residues. Trimming removed 3 bases from V and 5 bases from J, with 11 bases in between. Germline values: CDR1 SNHLY, CDR2 FYNNEI. The source is an adult in good health. This material consisted of peripheral blood, taken on day 0 of AZD1222 vaccination. The rearrangement joins TRBV2 to TRBJ2-1; no clear D gene. CDR3 region: CASSDYGINNEQFF. DNA for the CDR3: TGTGCCAGCAGTGATTACGGAATCAACAATGAGCAGTTCTTC.